This T cell receptor (beta chain) is from a study of cytomegalovirus exposure and HLA in healthy donors. This CDR3 comprises 15 residues. The V gene's germline CDR1 is MGHRA and CDR2 YSYEKL. Trimming at V came to 4 bases and at J to 0 bases, leaving 4 bases not matched to a gene. Vbeta (60) and Jbeta (13) primers were used in the PCR. TCRdb's table, derived via immunoSEQ multiplex PCR, lists solely in-frame clones and lacks some. Seen here are approximately 130,000 clones, 65% to 90% observed once, and the top ten hold 0.95% to 1.5%. V and J are TRBV4-1 and TRBJ2-7; 9 nucleotides align to TRBD2. The clonotype was recovered from a girl aged 2-10 years in good health and CMV-seronegative. The source material was PBMCs. The CDR3 is CASSPRTSASYEQYF. As DNA, the CDR3 is TGCGCCAGCAGCCCCCGGACTAGCGCCTCCTACGAGCAGTACTTC.